One sample yielded the 12 T cell receptor beta chains listed below, sequenced in a study of OX40 agonist ivuxolimab in advanced cancers. The method was immunoSEQ multiplex PCR; TCRdb's version includes in-frame clones alone and lacks a portion of them. The sample yields 91,000 or so clones, around 94% seen once. The material was CD4+ or CD8+ T cells sorted from blood, obtained in a trial of the OX40 agonist ivuxolimab. These receptors came from an adult with an advanced solid tumor such as melanoma, head and neck, liver or kidney cancer.

This chain links TRBV19 with TRBJ2-7; D remains unclear. This CDR3 is built from 15 residues. Deletions cut 5 bases from V and 0 bases from J, with 14 bases between. CDR1 and CDR2 from the germline V gene are LNHDA and SQIVND (reference sequence). The CDR3: CASSPSMPSSYEQYF. The DNA of the CDR3 is TGTGCCAGTAGTCCTTCAATGCCGAGCTCCTACGAGCAGTACTTC.

V and J are TRBV7-9 and TRBJ2-7; D ambiguous. V was trimmed by 3 bases and J by 6 bases, leaving 9 bases between them. This CDR3 is 12 amino acids long. Germline CDR1 reads SEHNR; CDR2 reads FQNEAQ (reference sequence). The CDR3 region is CASSLRTTEQYF. In nucleotides, the CDR3 is TGTGCCAGCAGCTTGCGTACCACCGAGCAGTACTTC. The whole variable domain, filled in from reference TRBV7-9 and TRBJ2-7, reads DTGVSQNPRHKITKRGQNVTFRCDPISEHNRLYWYRQTLGQGPEFLTYFQNEAQLEKSRLLSDRFSAERPKGSFSTLEIQRTEQGDSAMYLCASSLRTTEQYFGPGTRLTVT.

The chain carries TRBV7-2 and TRBJ1-1; 9 nucleotides agree with TRBD1. The CDR3 is 15 residues long. V dropped 5 bases and J dropped 5; count of bases not matched to a gene: 9. CDR1 and CDR2 from the germline V gene are SGHTA and FQGNSA. Written as DNA, the CDR3 is TGTGCCAGCAGCACCAGACAGGGGGGATTTACTGAAGCTTTCTTT. Encoded protein: CASSTRQGGFTEAFF.

The V gene is TRBV28, the J gene TRBJ1-1; D is unclear. Trimming removed 3 bases at V and 1 base at J, with 6 bases between. In germline, CDR1 is MDHEN, CDR2 SYDVKM. The CDR3 covers 13 residues. CDR3 protein: CASSFRRNTEAFF. DNA for the CDR3: TGTGCCAGCAGTTTTCGCCGGAACACTGAAGCTTTCTTT.

The chain has TRBV7-2 and TRBJ2-1; D call uncertain. V was pared by 2 bases and J by 4 bases, with 3 bases between. CDR1 SGHTA and CDR2 FQGNSA come from the germline V gene. The CDR3 is 12 amino acids. The CDR3 nucleotides are TGTGCCAGCAGCTTAAGTTACAATGAGCAGTTCTTC. It is translated as CASSLSYNEQFF.

This clone was detected a few times. This sequence joins TRBV2 and TRBJ2-5; D call uncertain. Germline V gene sequence: CDR1 SNHLY, CDR2 FYNNEI. CDR3 size: 13 residues. Deletions cut 2 bases from V and 3 bases from J, with 7 bases between. The CDR3 bases are TGTGCCAGCAGTGAACTTGCGGAAGAGACCCAGTACTTC. Amino acid sequence: CASSELAEETQYF.

The rearrangement links TRBV29-1 to TRBJ2-7; D may be TRBD2 (7 bases). Trimming shortened V by 4 bases and J by 0 bases, and 19 bases separated the two germline ends. Per the germline V gene, CDR1 is SQVTM and CDR2 is ANQGSEA. There are 16 residues in the CDR3. The CDR3 region has the DNA TGCAGCGTTGGGTCGGGGGGCGACTTCTACTCCTACGAGCAGTACTTC. It specifies CSVGSGGDFYSYEQYF.

In this sample, this clone turned up once. This chain joins TRBV28 and TRBJ2-2, with TRBD1 as a possible D gene (5 bases). The CDR3 length is 14 residues. Between the trimmed V and J ends, which lost 6 bases and 1 base, there was a span of 9 bases. The germline V gene has CDR1 MDHEN and CDR2 SYDVKM. CDR3 bases: TGTGCCAGCAGGCAGGGCGGGAACACCGGGGAGCTGTTTTTT. Translating gives CASRQGGNTGELFF.

The chain couples TRBV4-3 to TRBJ1-3; D not certain. The V gene lost 2 bases and the J gene lost 3 bases, with 11 bases spanning the gap. This CDR3 region has 15 residues. Germline values: CDR1 LGHNA, CDR2 YSLEER. CDR3 coding DNA: TGCGCCAGCAGCCAACAGAAGGGTAATGGAAACACCATATATTTT. This encodes CASSQQKGNGNTIYF.

The chain links TRBV4-3 to TRBJ1-5, with D hard to call. CDR1 LGHNA and CDR2 YSLEER come from the germline V gene. This CDR3 has 15 amino acids. Trimming shortened V by 2 bases and J by 6 bases, and 14 bases separated the two germline ends. The CDR3 nucleotides are TGCGCCAGCAGCCAATTTTCGGGAGGTGTTCAGCCCCAGCATTTT. The encoded protein is CASSQFSGGVQPQHF.

This chain uses TRBV9 with TRBJ1-4; D remains ambiguous. There are 15 residues in the CDR3. Per the germline V gene, CDR1 is SGDLS and CDR2 is YYNGEE. Trimming cost V 4 bases and J 1 base, with 11 bases left between them. CDR3 sequence: CASSNLPGTNEKLFF. The CDR3 bases are TGTGCCAGCAGCAACCTTCCGGGAACTAATGAAAAACTGTTTTTT.

This sequence joins TRBV18 and TRBJ2-3, with a possible D match to TRBD1 (5 bases). The CDR3 totals 13 residues. V shed 3 bases and J shed 6 bases, with 10 bases lying between them. Per germline, CDR1 KGHSH and CDR2 LQKENI. The CDR3 spells CASSPKGADTQYF. In DNA form, the CDR3 reads TGTGCCAGCTCACCCAAAGGGGCGGATACGCAGTATTTT.